These 21 T cell receptor beta chains were sequenced from one sample in a study of blood T cell repertoires in COVID-19 (dated by TCRdb to 2020 to 2022). Library creation used the immunoSEQ multiplex PCR assay. What TCRdb holds here is the immuneACCESS table cut down to in-frame rearrangements. Part of the clones is not present; checked against another copy, under half of the missing clones reflect an unresolved V gene, and the others are unexplained. This sample is represented by 400,000 to 450,000 clones; around nine tenths of them were singletons. Around 0.92% of the sample belongs to the ten largest clones. The specimen was peripheral blood. Receptors originate from a man younger than 35 with COVID-19, enrolled during active disease.

This clone occurred many times. The chain is built from TRBV4-2 and TRBJ2-2, with D maybe TRBD2 (6 bases). Germline CDR1 is LGHNA and CDR2 is YNFKEQ. The V gene lost 6 bases and the J gene lost 2 bases, with 13 bases spanning the gap. The CDR3 runs 15 residues. CDR3 in amino acids: CASSTGLTNTGELFF. CDR3 nucleotides: TGTGCCAGCAGTACGGGACTTACTAACACCGGGGAGCTGTTTTTT.

This sequence joins TRBV5-1 and TRBJ2-2; D is unclear. Germline assignment: CDR1 SGHRS and CDR2 YFSETQ. This CDR3 is 16 amino acids long. The V and J ends lost 0 bases and 1 base respectively, with 10 bases between them. The CDR3 DNA reads TGCGCCAGCAGCTTGGCCGCTTCGGGGAACACCGGGGAGCTGTTTTTT. This sequence encodes CASSLAASGNTGELFF.

This chain uses TRBV2 with TRBJ2-1; 11 nucleotides align to TRBD1. CDR1 is SNHLY, CDR2 FYNNEI, per germline. J lost 8 bases, V lost 4 bases, and 7 bases had no gene match. The CDR3 loop spans 15 amino acids. CDR3 bases: TGTGCCAGCAGTGGGCAGAGGACAGGGGGCCATGAGCAGTTCTTC. Protein sequence: CASSGQRTGGHEQFF.

The V call is TRBV6-6, the J call TRBJ2-2; 7 bases fit TRBD2. V dropped 10 bases and J dropped 0; count of bases not matched to a gene: 8. From germline, CDR1 is MNHNY and CDR2 SVGAGI (reference sequence). The CDR3 sequence is 15 residues long. CDR3 DNA sequence: TGTGCCATCCGACCGGGACTATCGAACACCGGGGAGCTGTTTTTT. Its protein is CAIRPGLSNTGELFF.

V usage is TRBV18 and J usage is TRBJ1-4, with 7 bases fitting TRBD1. Germline V gene sequence: CDR1 KGHSH, CDR2 LQKENI. J lost 5 bases, V lost 5 bases, and 8 bases had no gene match. The CDR3 sequence is 15 residues long. CDR3 sequence (DNA): TGTGCCAGCTCATCCGGGACAGTAAAGAATGAAAAACTGTTTTTT. It codes for CASSSGTVKNEKLFF.

This chain links TRBV7-8 with TRBJ2-3; 7 bases are shared with TRBD1. CDR3 size: 15 residues. Germline trimming cut 5 bases from V and 1 base from J; bases unmatched to any gene: 6. Germline V lookup: CDR1 SGHVS, CDR2 FQNEAQ. CDR3 sequence: CASSPRGLGTDTQYF. The CDR3 nucleotides read TGTGCCAGCAGCCCCAGGGGGTTGGGCACAGATACGCAGTATTTT.

The chain combines TRBV7-9 with TRBJ2-1, with D possibly TRBD2 on 6 matching bases. This CDR3 is 16 amino acids long. Germline lookup yields CDR1 SEHNR and CDR2 FQNEAQ (reference sequence). V gave up 0 bases and J gave up 8 bases, with 17 bases separating them. The CDR3 loop is CASSLALGQGGDEQFF. The CDR3 DNA reads TGTGCCAGCAGCTTAGCGTTAGGGCAGGGAGGCGATGAGCAGTTCTTC. Together with reference TRBV7-9 and TRBJ2-1, the CDR3 gives the full variable domain: DTGVSQNPRHKITKRGQNVTFRCDPISEHNRLYWYRQTLGQGPEFLTYFQNEAQLEKSRLLSDRFSAERPKGSFSTLEIQRTEQGDSAMYLCASSLALGQGGDEQFFGPGTRLTVL.

In its sample, this clone was seen once. The genes are TRBV6-5 and TRBJ1-4; 8 bases match TRBD1. This CDR3 has 14 amino acids. The trim removed 5 bases at V and 6 bases at J, leaving 5 bases unmatched. CDR1 is MNHEY and CDR2 is SVGAGI in the germline V gene. The CDR3 DNA is TGTGCCAGCAGTCCAGGGGGCAGTTATGAAAAACTGTTTTTT. Protein sequence: CASSPGGSYEKLFF.

This chain joins TRBV20-1 and TRBJ2-1; D possibly corresponds to TRBD2 (6 bases). Germline CDR1 and CDR2: DFQATT and SNEGSKA (reference sequence). The CDR3 consists of 15 residues. V lost 3 bases to trimming and J lost 12 bases, with 24 bases between them. CDR3: CSASFKRALQSLQFF. CDR3 in DNA: TGCAGTGCTAGTTTTAAGCGGGCGTTACAATCGTTGCAGTTCTTC.

V is TRBV2 and J is TRBJ2-2; TRBD2 matches 7 bases. Germline V gene lookup returns CDR1 SNHLY and CDR2 FYNNEI. CDR3 length: 14 amino acids. V lost 7 bases to trimming and J lost 6 bases; unmatched junction nucleotides: 8. The CDR3: CASIDNREAGELFF. CDR3 coding DNA: TGTGCCAGCATCGACAACCGGGAGGCCGGGGAGCTGTTTTTT. Filled out from reference TRBV2 and TRBJ2-2, the complete variable domain reads EPEVTQTPSHQVTQMGQEVILRCVPISNHLYFYWYRQILGQKVEFLVSFYNNEISEKSEIFDDQFSVERPDGSNFTLKIRSTKLEDSAMYFCASIDNREAGELFFGEGSRLTVL.

The V and J genes are TRBV5-6 and TRBJ1-2; 8 bases map to TRBD1. Germline CDR1 reads SGHDT; CDR2 reads YYEEEE. Germline trimming cut 1 base from V and 0 bases from J; bases unmatched to any gene: 2. The CDR3 runs to 15 residues. CDR3 DNA: TGTGCCAGCAGCTTGATCAGGGGGCCTAACTATGGCTACACCTTC. Protein: CASSLIRGPNYGYTF. Using reference TRBV5-6 and TRBJ1-2 for the parts outside the CDR3, the full variable domain is DAGVTQSPTHLIKTRGQQVTLRCSPKSGHDTVSWYQQALGQGPQFIFQYYEEEERQRGNFPDRFSGHQFPNYSSELNVNALLLGDSALYLCASSLIRGPNYGYTFGSGTRLTVV.

The J gene is TRBJ2-5, the V gene TRBV11-1, with 9 bases identical to TRBD1. V dropped 5 bases and J dropped 3; count of bases not matched to a gene: 1. In germline, CDR1 is SGHAT, CDR2 FQDESV (reference sequence). This CDR3 is built from 13 residues. The CDR3 nucleotides read TGTGCCAGCAGCCGACAGGGGGAAGAGACCCAGTACTTC. Translation gives CASSRQGEETQYF. The full variable domain, its missing parts supplied by reference TRBV11-1 and TRBJ2-5, is EAEVAQSPRYKITEKSQAVAFWCDPISGHATLYWYRQILGQGPELLVQFQDESVVDDSQLPKDRFSAERLKGVDSTLKIQPAELGDSAMYLCASSRQGEETQYFGPGTRLLVL.

The genes are TRBV29-1 and TRBJ2-6, with a tentative D call TRBD1 (6 bases). Trimming pared 4 bases from V and 0 bases from J, leaving 16 bases between. The CDR3 spans 17 residues. Germline assignment: CDR1 SQVTM and CDR2 ANQGSEA. The chain's CDR3 is CSVAPYRANSGANVLTF. The CDR3 bases are TGCAGCGTTGCCCCTTACAGGGCCAACTCTGGGGCCAACGTCCTGACTTTC.

The chain combines TRBV6-2 or TRBV6-3 with TRBJ2-7; TRBD1 matches 10 bases. This CDR3 has 14 residues. J gave up 4 bases and V 7 bases, and 7 bases lay outside the gene matches. Per germline, CDR1 MNHEY and CDR2 SVGEGT. The CDR3 DNA reads TGTGCCAGCACCCCCGCGGACAGGGGGTACGAGCAGTACTTC. This codes for CASTPADRGYEQYF.

The chain joins TRBV19 to TRBJ1-1; possible D gene TRBD1, 5 bases. The CDR3 covers 14 residues. Germline CDR1 reads LNHDA; CDR2 reads SQIVND (reference sequence). Trimming removed 3 bases at V and 3 bases at J, with 11 bases between. The CDR3 loop is CASSIGREDTEAFF. CDR3 in DNA: TGTGCCAGTAGTATTGGCAGGGAGGACACTGAAGCTTTCTTT.

The genes are TRBV6-5 and TRBJ2-7; 9 bases fit TRBD2. Losses at the gene ends were 7 bases for V and 0 bases for J; bases not matched to a gene: 4. The CDR3 loop spans 14 amino acids. Per germline, CDR1 MNHEY and CDR2 SVGAGI. The CDR3 reads CASTETSGSYEQYF. DNA of the CDR3: TGTGCCAGCACCGAGACTAGCGGCTCCTACGAGCAGTACTTC.

This clone has only a few counts. The chain joins TRBV19 to TRBJ2-7; D is unresolved. The CDR3 runs 14 residues. Trimming shortened V by 3 bases and J by 5 bases, and 14 bases separated the two germline ends. Germline CDR1 reads LNHDA; CDR2 reads SQIVND (reference sequence). The DNA for the CDR3 is TGTGCCAGTAGTATTAGACAATCTCGGAACGAGCAGTACTTC. Translated: CASSIRQSRNEQYF.

The rearrangement links TRBV12-3 or TRBV12-4 to TRBJ1-5; no clear D gene. The CDR3 extends over 13 amino acids. The germline V and J ends were trimmed by 3 bases and 6 bases, with 9 bases remaining between them. The CDR3 loop is CASSFSHAQPQHF. CDR3 DNA: TGTGCCAGCAGTTTCAGTCATGCTCAGCCCCAGCATTTT.

This clone appeared once. The chain has TRBV15 and TRBJ1-5; 7 bases are shared with TRBD1. The trim removed 1 base at V and 7 bases at J, leaving 7 bases unmatched. Germline V gives CDR1 LNHNV, CDR2 YYDKDF (reference sequence). The CDR3 runs to 15 residues. CDR3 DNA: TGTGCCACCAGCAGAGCTTACAGGGGTGAGCAGCCCCAGCATTTT. Translating it yields CATSRAYRGEQPQHF.

Comment on this clone: A read error is possible here, since a much larger clone lies one base away. This chain uses TRBV2 with TRBJ2-7, with 10 bases that match TRBD2. Germline V gene lookup returns CDR1 SNHLY and CDR2 FYNNEI. The length of the CDR3 is 15 residues. The junction had 4 bases not matched to a gene; V was cut back by 5 bases and J by 0 bases. CDR3 nucleotide sequence: TGTGCCAGCAGTCGGACTAGCGGCAGCTCCTACGAGCAGTACTTC. Residues: CASSRTSGSSYEQYF.

The genes are TRBV19 and TRBJ2-1; TRBD2 matches at 7 bases. V shed 4 bases, J shed 5 bases, and the junction held 14 bases outside the gene matches. The CDR3 contains 17 residues. Germline V gene sequence: CDR1 LNHDA, CDR2 SQIVND (reference sequence). CDR3 in amino acids: CASSTPRLASRNNEQFF. In nucleotides, the CDR3 is TGTGCCAGTAGTACCCCTAGACTAGCAAGTAGGAACAATGAGCAGTTCTTC.